The 27 T cell receptor beta chains listed next were all sequenced from one sample in a study of T cells in Graves' hyperthyroidism and ophthalmopathy. The CDR3 regions of TCR beta were amplified from RNA transcripts. First-round RT-PCR with HTBI primers amplified the TCR CDR3 region. TCRdb used MiXCR to reprocess the multiplex PCR reads, holding one entry per CDR3 protein. This table holds 300,000 to 350,000 distinct CDR3 sequences, 15% to 20% found once. Sequencing was done on a sample of blood. Receptors originate from a woman in her 50s with Graves' hyperthyroidism.

The rearrangement uses TRBV12-3 or TRBV12-4 and TRBJ1-3; tentatively, D is TRBD1 (6 bases). Trimming left V 2 bases short and J 3 bases short, with 14 bases between. The CDR3 runs 16 residues. CDR3 sequence reads: CASSLLWGPGGNTIYF. In DNA form, the CDR3 reads TGTGCCAGCAGTTTATTGTGGGGGCCGGGTGGAAACACCATATATTTT.

This clonotype was seen only a few times. This sequence joins TRBV7-3 and TRBJ2-1; TRBD1 aligns across 10 bases. This CDR3 is built from 15 residues. Trimming at V came to 5 bases and at J to 2 bases, leaving 3 bases not matched to a gene. Germline CDR1 reads SGHTA; CDR2 reads FQGTGA. CDR3 sequence: CASSIGTGAYNEQFF. Written as DNA, the CDR3 is TGTGCCAGCAGCATAGGGACAGGGGCCTACAATGAGCAGTTCTTC.

As regards this clonotype: A much larger clonotype is one base distant, so this may be a read error. This chain joins TRBV2 and TRBJ2-2; weak D call: TRBD2 (6 bases). The CDR3 has 17 amino acids. The germline CDR1 and CDR2 sequences are SNHLY and FYNNEI. Here the CDR3 reads CASSVGLREVNTGELLF. Here the CDR3 DNA reads TGTGCCAGCAGTGTTGGACTAAGGGAGGTAAACACCGGGGAGCTGCTTTTT.

The sample holds one count of this clonotype. V gene TRBV10-2 combines with J gene TRBJ2-2; possibly TRBD1 for D (5 bases). Trimming stripped 5 bases from V and 4 bases from J, with 14 bases between. The CDR3 consists of 15 residues. CDR1 and CDR2 from the germline V gene are WSHSY and SAAADI. The CDR3 DNA follows: TGCGCCAGCAGTCTTAGCAGGGCGAGCACCGGGGAGCTGTTTTTT. Its protein is CASSLSRASTGELFF.

This chain connects TRBV7-6 to TRBJ2-1; 8 bases map to TRBD1. Germline CDR1 SGHVS, CDR2 FNYEAQ. V lost 2 bases and J lost 9; bases outside the gene matches: 12. This CDR3 region has 16 residues. CDR3 sequence reads: CASSLRNAGQEGEQFF. CDR3 DNA: TGTGCCAGCAGCTTACGCAATGCGGGACAGGAAGGTGAGCAGTTCTTC.

In this sample, this clonotype turned up many times. V and J are TRBV20-1 and TRBJ2-6, with D perhaps TRBD1 (6 bases). CDR3 size: 14 residues. V was clipped by 4 bases and J by 1 base, with 8 bases between them. Germline V CDR1 and CDR2: DFQATT, SNEGSKA (reference sequence). The CDR3 DNA reads as TGCAGTGCTATCGACAGGTCTGGGGCCAACGTCCTGACTTTC. The encoded protein is CSAIDRSGANVLTF.

This clonotype occurred a few times. V and J are TRBV2 and TRBJ1-1; D perhaps matches TRBD1 (6 bases). The CDR3 is 14 residues long. Germline V lookup: CDR1 SNHLY, CDR2 FYNNEI. Trimming pared 2 bases from V and 9 bases from J, leaving 16 bases between. In nucleotides, the CDR3 is TGTGCCAGCAGTGAACAGGGGCCCGAATATCAAGCTTTCTTT. Encoded protein: CASSEQGPEYQAFF.

About this clonotype: A much larger clone differs by one base, so this may be a read error. Here the CDR3 omits its conserved ending phenylalanine or tryptophan, so a read error is the likely source. The rearrangement links TRBV27 to TRBJ2-1; 10 bases align to TRBD2. CDR3 length: 16 residues. V was pared by 7 bases and J by 0 bases, with 6 bases of the junction left unmatched. Germline V gene data show CDR1 as MNHEY and CDR2 as SMNVEV (reference sequence). In nucleotides, the CDR3 is TGTGCCAGCATCGGACTAGCGGACGTCTCCTACAATGAGCAGTTCTCC. This encodes CASIGLADVSYNEQFS.

This clonotype has a count of ten or more. The rearrangement links TRBV12-3 or TRBV12-4 to TRBJ1-2; 9 nucleotides agree with TRBD1. The CDR3 consists of 14 residues. J gave up 7 bases and V 6 bases, and 9 bases lay outside the gene matches. CDR3 sequence reads: CASRGSDRGRGYTF. In nucleotides, the CDR3 is TGTGCCAGCAGGGGTTCGGACAGGGGACGTGGCTACACCTTC.

This clonotype appeared a few times. The chain joins TRBV20-1 to TRBJ2-3; 8 bases match TRBD2. After removal of 1 base from V and 5 bases from J, the junction contained 2 bases not matched to a gene. Looked up from germline, CDR1 is DFQATT and CDR2 is SNEGSKA (reference sequence). The CDR3 is 13 amino acids. In DNA form, the CDR3 reads TGCAGTGCTAGAGCGGGAGGGTTAGATACGCAGTATTTT. Protein product: CSARAGGLDTQYF.

This rearrangement joins TRBV30 to TRBJ1-4, with D perhaps TRBD1 (5 bases). CDR1 is GTSNPN and CDR2 is SVGIG in the germline V gene (reference sequence). CDR3 length equals 14 residues. Trimming took 5 bases from V and 8 from J, leaving 18 bases between them. The CDR3 loop reads CAWSGSGMGEKLFF. In DNA, the CDR3 is TGTGCCTGGTCGGGGTCAGGGATGGGGGAAAAACTGTTTTTT.

In its sample, this clonotype was seen many times. CDR3 sequence reads: CASSLTSHAYEQYF. CDR3 bases: TGTGCCAGCAGCTTAACTAGCCATGCCTACGAGCAGTACTTC. This chain joins TRBV7-2 and TRBJ2-7; D may be TRBD2 (6 bases). Germline V gene lookup returns CDR1 SGHTA and CDR2 FQGNSA. The ends were cut back, 2 bases at V and 2 bases at J, with 10 bases in the middle. This CDR3 comprises 14 residues. Supplemented by reference TRBV7-2 and TRBJ2-7, the full variable domain reads GAGVSQSPSNKVTEKGKDVELRCDPISGHTALYWYRQSLGQGLEFLIYFQGNSAPDKSGLPSDRFSAERTGGSVSTLTIQRTQQEDSAVYLCASSLTSHAYEQYFGPGTRLTVT.

This clonotype was seen a few times. The V and J genes are TRBV10-3 and TRBJ1-2; possible D gene TRBD1, 5 bases. The V end lost 4 bases, the J end lost 4 bases, and 16 bases lay between the germline ends. Germline-derived CDR1 and CDR2 are ENHRY and SYGVKD. The CDR3 contains 15 residues. CDR3 sequence (DNA): TGTGCCATCAGTGCAGGGAAGGGTGGTGCCTATGGCTACACCTTC. It translates to CAISAGKGGAYGYTF.

The chain uses TRBV25-1 and TRBJ2-7, with 7 bases lining up with TRBD2. Germline-derived CDR1 and CDR2 are MGHDK and SYGVNS. Germline trimming cut 6 bases from V and 2 bases from J; bases unmatched to any gene: 19. The CDR3 consists of 18 residues. The CDR3 protein is CASRFEREGGAQPYEQYF. The CDR3 DNA reads as TGTGCCAGCAGGTTTGAAAGGGAGGGAGGGGCACAACCCTACGAGCAGTACTTC.

This clonotype was seen repeatedly, ten times or more. This sequence joins TRBV4-1 and TRBJ1-6, with no clear D. This CDR3 spans 12 amino acids. Germline assignment: CDR1 MGHRA and CDR2 YSYEKL. The germline V and J ends were trimmed by 1 base and 6 bases, with 1 base remaining between them. The CDR3 reads CASSQVNSPLHF. As DNA, the CDR3 is TGCGCCAGCAGCCAAGTTAATTCACCCCTCCACTTT.

The chain joins TRBV29-1 to TRBJ1-3, with a tentative D call TRBD1 (6 bases). This CDR3 has 16 amino acids. In germline, CDR1 is SQVTM, CDR2 ANQGSEA. V was cut by 0 bases and J by 0 bases, with 12 bases left in between. The CDR3 DNA reads TGCAGCGTTGAAGAGGACAGATACGGCTCTGGAAACACCATATATTTT. Translating it yields CSVEEDRYGSGNTIYF.

This sequence joins TRBV20-1 and TRBJ2-7; 12 bases map to TRBD2. The length of the CDR3 is 13 residues. Germline loops: CDR1 DFQATT, CDR2 SNEGSKA (reference sequence). Germline trimming cut 6 bases from V and 7 bases from J; bases unmatched to any gene: 7. The CDR3 here is CSASSGRAWEQYF. In DNA, the CDR3 is TGCAGTGCCTCTAGCGGGAGGGCCTGGGAGCAGTACTTC.

This clonotype has at least ten counts. J is TRBJ2-5 and V is TRBV6-2 or TRBV6-3, with 7 bases matching TRBD2. The CDR3 contains 15 residues. V shed 2 bases and J 1 base; nucleotides not matched to a gene: 4. The germline V gene encodes CDR1 MNHEY and CDR2 SVGEGT. The CDR3 region has the DNA TGTGCCAGCAGTTACGGCGGGGGTCCCCAAGAGACCCAGTACTTC. It specifies CASSYGGGPQETQYF.

The rearrangement uses TRBV6-2 or TRBV6-3 and TRBJ2-5; 8 bases are shared with TRBD1. V lost 5 bases and J lost 5; bases outside the gene matches: 4. Germline CDR1 and CDR2: MNHEY and SVGEGT. This CDR3 has 13 residues. The CDR3 loop reads CASSTGQAETQYF. As DNA, the CDR3 is TGTGCCAGCAGTACGGGACAGGCGGAGACCCAGTACTTC.

This clonotype was counted at least ten times. The V call is TRBV12-5, the J call TRBJ2-1; a possible D gene is TRBD1 (6 bases). Germline CDR1 reads LGHNT; CDR2 reads FRNRAP. Trimming took off 6 bases at V and 3 bases at J, with 6 bases between the two ends. This CDR3 has 12 amino acids. The CDR3 nucleotides are TGTGCTAGTGGGACAGGCTACAATGAGCAGTTCTTC. Amino acid sequence: CASGTGYNEQFF.

The chain couples TRBV12-3 or TRBV12-4 to TRBJ2-2; the D is unclear. The CDR3 sequence is 13 residues long. Between the trimmed V and J ends, which lost 8 bases and 4 bases, there was a span of 11 bases. The CDR3 spells CASLKSSTGELFF. Written as DNA, the CDR3 is TGTGCCAGCCTAAAATCAAGCACCGGGGAGCTGTTTTTT.

In its sample, this clonotype was seen a few times. The CDR3 sequence: CASSRGVGDTQYF. CDR3 nucleotide sequence: TGCGCCAGCAGTCGGGGGGTGGGGGATACGCAGTATTTT. The rearrangement uses TRBV10-1 and TRBJ2-3; 7 bases fit TRBD2. V gave up 5 bases and J gave up 6 bases; unmatched junction bases: 5. The length of the CDR3 is 13 residues. The V gene's germline CDR1 is WNHNN and CDR2 SYGVQD (reference sequence).

This clonotype appeared a few times. The genes are TRBV5-4 and TRBJ1-2, with D perhaps TRBD1 (6 bases). V lost 5 bases, J lost 0 bases, and 14 bases lay in between. Germline assignment: CDR1 SGHNT and CDR2 YYREEE (reference sequence). The CDR3 runs 15 residues. DNA of the CDR3: TGTGCCAGCAGGATCCAGGGGAGGACTAACTATGGCTACACCTTC. Its protein is CASRIQGRTNYGYTF.

This chain joins TRBV5-5 and TRBJ2-1; D unclear. CDR1 SGHKS and CDR2 YYEKEE come from the germline V gene (reference sequence). Deletions cut 1 base from V and 0 bases from J, with 8 bases between. The CDR3 totals 15 residues. This CDR3 reads CASSLSQSSYNEQFF. The DNA of the CDR3 is TGTGCCAGCAGCTTGTCGCAGAGCTCCTACAATGAGCAGTTCTTC.

This clonotype was observed a few times. V and J are TRBV20-1 and TRBJ2-1; the D gene is possibly TRBD2 (6 bases). The CDR3 sequence is 19 residues long. Germline V gene sequence: CDR1 DFQATT, CDR2 SNEGSKA (reference sequence). The germline V and J ends were trimmed by 0 bases and 0 bases, with 21 bases remaining between them. This CDR3 is CSARDSRGGRGSSYNEQFF. The CDR3 coding sequence is TGCAGTGCTAGAGATTCCCGCGGCGGGCGGGGAAGCTCCTACAATGAGCAGTTCTTC.

V and J are TRBV7-8 and TRBJ2-5, with D perhaps TRBD2 (6 bases). In germline, CDR1 is SGHVS, CDR2 FQNEAQ. The V and J ends lost 1 base and 0 bases respectively, with 12 bases between them. This CDR3 is 16 amino acids long. CDR3 amino acids: CASSLVLAVYQETQYF. CDR3 sequence (DNA): TGTGCCAGCAGCTTAGTCTTAGCGGTATACCAAGAGACCCAGTACTTC.

Comments on this clonotype: At one end, the junction sequence differs from germline, possibly due to a read error. This chain uses TRBV11-2 with TRBJ2-3; 8 nucleotides agree with TRBD2. The CDR3 has 14 amino acids. CDR1 and CDR2 (germline): SGHAT, FQNNGV. DNA for the CDR3: TGCGCCAGCAGCCGGGGGGGGGCTTCAGATACGCAGTATTTT. It specifies CASSRGGASDTQYF.